This T cell receptor (beta chain) appears in the sequencing data of a study of T cell responses to AZD1222 COVID-19 vaccine. Findings of the study overall: Females made up more of the donors, who were largely white British, and clonal diversity may have come out too low. Reportedly, nearly half of unique spike TCRs recognized epitopes outside B.1.351/B.1.1.7 mutations.

V was cut by 0 bases and J by 0 bases, with 5 bases left in between. CDR1 is MDHEN, CDR2 SYDVKM, per germline. The CDR3 is 15 amino acids. Data came from immunoSEQ multiplex PCR; TCRdb stores just in-frame clones and leaves some out. The repertoire has some 170,000 clones, 85% to 90% of them found once; the top ten carry approximately 1.6%. This clone occurred a few times. What it binds is not known. The clonotype originates from an adult in good health. The rearrangement joins TRBV28 to TRBJ1-4; D is undetermined. Source: peripheral blood, taken on day 0 of AZD1222 vaccination. The CDR3 loop is CASSLWGTTNEKLFF. The CDR3 DNA is TGTGCCAGCAGTTTATGGGGTACAACTAATGAAAAACTGTTTTTT.